This T cell receptor (beta chain) is drawn from a study of OX40 agonist ivuxolimab in advanced cancers. Study in general: Treatment of patients was with ivuxolimab, an agonistic anti-OX40 (CD134) antibody. Under the entry rules, prior anti-PD-1, anti-PD-L1 or anti-CTLA-4 therapy was allowed, and 40% had some.

The trim removed 2 bases at V and 6 bases at J, leaving 3 bases unmatched. This CDR3 has 14 residues. Germline lookup yields CDR1 GTSNPN and CDR2 SVGIG (reference sequence). Assay: immunoSEQ multiplex PCR; the TCRdb copy retains only in-frame clones and omits some. The data show roughly 92,000 clones, with about four fifths seen just once and roughly 5.5% held by the top ten. This clone was detected a few times. The source of this sequence is an adult with an advanced solid tumor such as melanoma, head and neck, liver or kidney cancer. V usage is TRBV30 and J usage is TRBJ1-6, with 8 bases matching TRBD1. This sample comprised CD4+ or CD8+ T cells sorted from blood, obtained in a trial of the OX40 agonist ivuxolimab. The CDR3 is CAWSTTGANSPLHF. Here the CDR3 DNA reads TGTGCCTGGAGTACGACAGGGGCTAATTCACCCCTCCACTTT.